This TCR beta chain derives from a study of blood T cell repertoires in COVID-19 (dated by TCRdb to about 2020). Regarding the complete study: Samples covering the acute and convalescent phases of COVID-19 were provided by collaborators in the United States, Italy and Spain. The dataset comprised deeply sampled blood TCRbeta repertoires from subjects exposed to, actively infected with, or recovered from COVID-19. Samples were obtained from the ongoing ImmuneRACE study (first 160 participants) and from over 1,000 subjects provided by 6 global collaborators. HLA class I and class II types, where available, came from metadata supplied by the sample provider rather than from assay-based typing. A de-identified subject ID, COVID-19 status, age in years and sex were almost always included in the sample metadata. The material from the prospective study consisted of cDNA or gDNA derived from T cells, B-cell-depleted T cells, or PBMCs. The repertoires were released in a freely available public database meant as a resource for research on the immune response to SARS-CoV-2.

The investigation overall reported the following: The amount of clinical and demographic metadata varied by source and participant and was provided uncurated.

The CDR3 holds 16 amino acids from the cysteine to the phenylalanine. The sequence is cut down to CDR3 DNA, 48 bases in frame from base 1. Germline trimming amounts to 7 bases on V and 7 bases on J, with 9 as the count of junction bases outside the gene matches. The germline V gene (reference sequence) gives CDR1 as MNHEY and CDR2 as SMNVEV. Concerning this clone: Its antigen is currently not known. The input lacks base qualities; no much larger clone sits a single base away.

The immunoSEQ Assay, a bias-controlled multiplex PCR, was used to amplify TCRbeta CDR3 regions from genomic DNA. As for the authors' bioinformatics: The number of nucleated cells in each sample was estimated from the amplification of reference gene primers within the assay. Sequence reads were collapsed and filtered to measure the absolute abundance of every unique TCRbeta CDR3 rearrangement. Productive Simpson clonality was computed per sample as the square root of Simpson's diversity index over productive rearrangements. TCRdb retrieved this table from immuneACCESS and kept in-frame rearrangements only. Not all clones are present; in checked studies, unresolved V genes account for under half, and no reason is known for the remainder. V, J and clone size derive from that table, while D and trimming were established from the DNA sequence. Recorded for this sample are approximately 200,000 clones; just over 85% of them occurred a single time. 4.4% of the sample belongs to the ten largest clones.

Collaborating institutions collected whole blood in K2EDTA tubes following their own protocols. For TCRbeta analysis, collaborators shipped samples as frozen whole blood, isolated PBMCs, or DNA extracted from either of those sample types. The clonotype was recovered from a man aged 45-65 years with acute or convalescent COVID-19. The rearrangement combines TRBV27 with TRBJ2-1, with TRBD2 matching 14 junction bases. Sequenced sample: peripheral blood. The CDR3 has the sequence CASTTPTSGGANEQFF. The DNA sequence is as follows: TGTGCCAGCACCACCCCGACTAGCGGGGGGGCAAATGAGCAGTTCTTC.